This T cell receptor (beta chain) was recovered during a study of OX40 agonist ivuxolimab in advanced cancers. Study observations and caveats: Within 6 weeks, CD4+ and CD8+ blood T cells expanded clonally at 0.1 to 3.0 mg/kg.

This CDR3 comprises 14 residues. The V gene end was trimmed by 1 base and the J gene end by 10 bases; junction bases not matched to a gene: 7. Germline V gene lookup returns CDR1 SGHNT and CDR2 YENEEA. Generated by immunoSEQ multiplex PCR, the TCRdb table keeps only in-frame clones and is missing some. The profile shows roughly 18,000 clones, 65% to 90% of them singletons. Comments on this clone: Its antigen remains unknown.

Autoimmune disease history or systemic immunosuppression was exclusionary. Baseline was the first blood sampling point, followed by cycle 4 day 1 and cycle 7 day 1. This chain joins TRBV11-3 and TRBJ2-1; the match to TRBD2 covers 7 bases. The sequencing used CD4+ or CD8+ T cells sorted from blood, collected in a trial of the OX40 agonist ivuxolimab. The sequence was obtained from an adult with an advanced solid tumor such as melanoma, head and neck, liver or kidney cancer. CDR3 protein: CASSLAPGRGEQFF. CDR3 coding DNA: TGTGCCAGCAGCTTAGCCCCGGGGAGGGGCGAGCAGTTCTTC.